This T cell receptor beta chain appears in the sequencing data of a study of T cell responses to AZD1222 COVID-19 vaccine. This CDR3 is built from 13 residues. Germline V gene lookup returns CDR1 MNHNS and CDR2 SASEGT. Trimming cost V 6 bases and J 5 bases, with 11 bases left between them. Profiling relied on immunoSEQ multiplex PCR, and the TCRdb table lists in-frame clones only, not all of them. In the table there are under 150,000 clones, approximately 89% of which are singletons. The input for sequencing was peripheral blood, taken on day 0 of AZD1222 vaccination. The receptor was derived from an adult in good health. The gene calls are TRBV6-1 and TRBJ1-5; the D gene is possibly TRBD1 (5 bases). The CDR3 spells CASSSTGYQPQHF. Here the CDR3 DNA reads TGTGCCAGCAGCTCCACAGGCTATCAGCCCCAGCATTTT.